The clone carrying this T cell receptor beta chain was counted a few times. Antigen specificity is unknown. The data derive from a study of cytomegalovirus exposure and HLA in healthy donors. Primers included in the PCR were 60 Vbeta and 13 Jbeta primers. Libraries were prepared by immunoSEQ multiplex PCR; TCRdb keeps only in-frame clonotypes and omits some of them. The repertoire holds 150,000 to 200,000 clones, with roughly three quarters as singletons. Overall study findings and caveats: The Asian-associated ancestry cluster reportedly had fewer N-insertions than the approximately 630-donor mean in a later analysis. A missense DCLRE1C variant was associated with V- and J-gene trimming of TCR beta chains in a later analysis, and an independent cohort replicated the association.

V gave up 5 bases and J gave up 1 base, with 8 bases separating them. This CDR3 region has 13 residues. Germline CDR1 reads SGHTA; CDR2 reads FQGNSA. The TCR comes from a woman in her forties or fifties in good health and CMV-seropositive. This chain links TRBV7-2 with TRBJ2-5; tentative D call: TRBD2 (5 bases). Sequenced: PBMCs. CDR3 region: CASSPGIQETQYF. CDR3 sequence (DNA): TGTGCCAGCAGCCCCGGGATCCAAGAGACCCAGTACTTC.